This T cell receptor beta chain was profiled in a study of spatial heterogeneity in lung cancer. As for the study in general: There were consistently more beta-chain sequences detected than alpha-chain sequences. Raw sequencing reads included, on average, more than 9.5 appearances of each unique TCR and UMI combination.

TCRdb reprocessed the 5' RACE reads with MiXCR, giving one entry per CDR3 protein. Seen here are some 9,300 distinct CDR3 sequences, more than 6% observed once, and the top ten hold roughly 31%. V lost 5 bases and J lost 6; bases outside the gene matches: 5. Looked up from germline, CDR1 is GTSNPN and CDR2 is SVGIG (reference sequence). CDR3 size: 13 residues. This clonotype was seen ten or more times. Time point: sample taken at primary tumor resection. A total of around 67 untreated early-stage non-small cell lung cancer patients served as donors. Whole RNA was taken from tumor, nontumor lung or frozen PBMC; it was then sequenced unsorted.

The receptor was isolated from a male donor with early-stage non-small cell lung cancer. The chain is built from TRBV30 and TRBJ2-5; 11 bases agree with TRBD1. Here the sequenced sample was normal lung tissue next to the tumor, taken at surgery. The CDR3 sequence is CAWGTGGPKTQYF. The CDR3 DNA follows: TGTGCCTGGGGGACAGGGGGACCCAAGACCCAGTACTTC. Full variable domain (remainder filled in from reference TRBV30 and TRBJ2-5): SQTIHQWPATLVQPVGSPLSLECTVEGTSNPNLYWYRQAAGRGLQLLFYSVGIGQISSEVPQNLSASRPQDRQFILSSKKLLLSDSGFYLCAWGTGGPKTQYFGPGTRLLVL.